This T cell receptor beta chain was profiled in a study of T cells in Graves' hyperthyroidism and ophthalmopathy. Findings and limits, study-wide: Blood also carried most thyroid clonotypes expanded above 0.001.

Stable disease denoted Graves' hyperthyroidism without ophthalmopathy progression within 18 months. Germline V lookup: CDR1 MNHNS, CDR2 SASEGT. CDR3 length: 15 residues. V lost 6 bases to trimming and J lost 4 bases, with 18 bases between them. This clonotype occurred many times. The antigen remains undetermined. RNA transcripts yielded amplified TCR beta CDR3 regions. First-round RT-PCR with HTBI primers amplified the TCR CDR3 region. TCRdb redid the calling of the multiplex PCR reads with MiXCR, one entry per CDR3 protein. The table has hundreds of thousands of distinct CDR3 sequences, 18% seen once. The origin of this receptor is a man aged 40-50 years with Graves' hyperthyroidism. The chain carries TRBV6-1 and TRBJ1-2; D gene uncertain. Material: blood. CDR3 bases: TGTGCCAGCAGCCCTGGGGAACCGGTCCTCTATGGCTACACCTTC. Protein product: CASSPGEPVLYGYTF.